This T cell receptor (beta chain) was retrieved from a study of beta chain features in type 1 diabetes. Expressed TCRB transcripts got sequenced, as all isolated RNA was reverse transcribed. Clones were read by immunoSEQ multiplex PCR, and TCRdb kept only the in-frame ones, dropping some. The sample comprises hundreds of thousands of clones, 15% to 17% of which are singletons, and under 0.095% rests with the top ten. A few counts support this clone. The clonotype originates from a man between 18 and 29 years old in good health. Source material: naive CD4+ T cells from blood.

The CDR3 DNA reads as TGTGCCAGTAGTATGGACAGGGTGGAGGCGGAGGAGCAGTTCTTC. The encoded protein is CASSMDRVEAEEQFF. The genes are TRBV19 and TRBJ2-1; 8 nucleotides align to TRBD1. V was pared by 3 bases and J by 10 bases, with 11 bases of the junction left unmatched. In germline, CDR1 is LNHDA, CDR2 SQIVND (reference sequence). The CDR3 loop spans 15 amino acids.